This T cell receptor (beta chain) came from a study of cytomegalovirus exposure and HLA in healthy donors. Study-wide results and caveats: Reported performance of the classifier showed diagnosis of cytomegalovirus status with high specificity and sensitivity. In vitro assays verified that a few CMV-associated chains recognized CMV antigens specifically.

Regarding this clone: Antigen: not known.

Sequencing was performed with immunoSEQ multiplex PCR; in TCRdb, only in-frame clones are kept and a portion is missing. The table records 150,000 to 200,000 clones, around nine tenths of them present only once. The CDR3 is 16 residues long. Germline V gene sequence: CDR1 SGHNT, CDR2 YYREEE (reference sequence). V was shortened by 0 bases and J by 6 bases, with 15 bases between the two germline ends. The TCR was taken from a man aged 25-45 years in good health and CMV-seropositive. The gene calls are TRBV5-4 and TRBJ2-2; TRBD1 might be the D (6 bases). The sample consisted of PBMCs. The CDR3 region is CASSLGSGGAAGELFF. CDR3 coding DNA: TGTGCCAGCAGCTTGGGATCTGGGGGCGCGGCCGGGGAGCTGTTTTTT.